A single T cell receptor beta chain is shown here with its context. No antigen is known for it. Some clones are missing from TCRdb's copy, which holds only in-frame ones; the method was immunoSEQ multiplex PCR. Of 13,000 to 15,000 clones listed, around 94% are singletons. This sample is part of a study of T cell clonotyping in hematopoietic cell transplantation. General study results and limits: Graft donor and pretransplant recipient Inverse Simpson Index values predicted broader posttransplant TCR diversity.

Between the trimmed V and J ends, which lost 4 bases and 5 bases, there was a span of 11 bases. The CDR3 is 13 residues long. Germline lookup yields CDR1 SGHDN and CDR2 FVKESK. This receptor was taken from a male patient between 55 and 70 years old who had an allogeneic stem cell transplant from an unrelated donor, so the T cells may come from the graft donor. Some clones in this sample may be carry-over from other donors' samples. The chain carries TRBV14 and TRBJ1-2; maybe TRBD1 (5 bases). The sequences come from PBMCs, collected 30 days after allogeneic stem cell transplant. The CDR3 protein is CASSPAQGYGYTF. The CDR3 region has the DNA TGTGCCAGCAGCCCTGCGCAGGGATATGGCTACACCTTC. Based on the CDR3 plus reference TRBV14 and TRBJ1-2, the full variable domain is EAGVTQFPSHSVIEKGQTVTLRCDPISGHDNLYWYRRVMGKEIKFLLHFVKESKQDESGMPNNRFLAERTGGTYSTLKVQPAELEDSGVYFCASSPAQGYGYTFGSGTRLTVV.